A selection of T cell receptor beta chains follows, all from one sample in a study of blood T cell repertoires in COVID-19. TCRdb's copy holds only in-frame clones and misses some; the assay was immunoSEQ multiplex PCR. Counted here are roughly 250,000 clones, just over 90% occurring once; the ten biggest clones make up about 2%. The sequencing input was PBMCs or T cells enriched from blood (not recorded which). These receptors were obtained from a woman aged 40 to 55 with acute COVID-19. CDR3s include the opening cysteine and the closing phenylalanine or tryptophan. A D gene is named only where the DNA matches it firmly. Expanded clones are given a class, and other clones once, few, many or no size at all.

CDR3nt | CDR3aa | abundance | j_gene | d_gene | len | v_gene
TGTGCCAGCAGTGGAACAACCTACACCGGGGAGCTGTTTTTT | CASSGTTYTGELFF | - | TRBJ2-2 | - | 14 | TRBV2
TGCGCCAGCAGCCAGGGACAGGGCTCCTACGAGCAGTACTTC | CASSQGQGSYEQYF | - | TRBJ2-7 | TRBD1 | 14 | TRBV4-3
TGTGCCAGTAGGCGACAGCAGTATGGGGCCAACGTCCTGACTTTC | CASRRQQYGANVLTF | few | TRBJ2-6 | - | 15 | TRBV19
TGTGCCAGCAGCTTCGGGACAGGGGGCTCCTACGAGCAGTACTTC | CASSFGTGGSYEQYF | - | TRBJ2-7 | - | 15 | TRBV21-1
TGTGCCAGCAGCGTAGACTCACGCACAGATACGCAGTATTTT | CASSVDSRTDTQYF | - | TRBJ2-3 | - | 14 | TRBV9
TGTGCCAGCAGCCCAATCAGGGGGCGGGGACAGACCTACGAGCAGTACTTC | CASSPIRGRGQTYEQYF | once | TRBJ2-7 | TRBD1 | 17 | TRBV3-1/TRBV3-2
TGTGCCAGCAGCCCCAACGGGGGGTGGAACACTGAAGCTTTCTTT | CASSPNGGWNTEAFF | - | TRBJ1-1 | - | 15 | TRBV5-4
TGTGCCAGCAGCATTACAGGGTATTCTAACTATGGCTACACCTTC | CASSITGYSNYGYTF | - | TRBJ1-2 | - | 15 | TRBV7-9
TGCAGCGTTGAAGGGCGCGGAGACACCATATATTTT | CSVEGRGDTIYF | - | TRBJ1-3 | - | 12 | TRBV29-1
TGTGCCAGCACACCGGAAACAGGGGGCACCGGGGAGCTGTTTTTT | CASTPETGGTGELFF | - | TRBJ2-2 | TRBD1 | 15 | TRBV2
TGTGCCAGTAGTATGGCATTTGAAGCTTTCTTT | CASSMAFEAFF | - | TRBJ1-1 | - | 11 | TRBV19
TGTGCCAGTAGTATAGTTTCAGGGAATGGCGAGACCCAGTACTTC | CASSIVSGNGETQYF | - | TRBJ2-5 | - | 15 | TRBV19
TGTGCCAGCTCACAGACTAGCGGGATCGGTCGGTGGGACACAGATACGCAGTATTTT | CASSQTSGIGRWDTDTQYF | - | TRBJ2-3 | TRBD2 | 19 | TRBV18
TGCGCCAGCAGCTTGCGGGGGGCGGATGAAAAACTGTTTTTT | CASSLRGADEKLFF | - | TRBJ1-4 | - | 14 | TRBV5-1
TGTGCCAGCTCACCACCGTCAGGGGGAGGTAACAATGAGCAGTTCTTC | CASSPPSGGGNNEQFF | - | TRBJ2-1 | - | 16 | TRBV18
TGTGCCAGCTCACCACCGTCCAGGGGGGTCGAAAAACTGTTTTTT | CASSPPSRGVEKLFF | - | TRBJ1-4 | TRBD1 | 15 | TRBV18
TGTGCCAGCAGCCAGATCGACCAAGAGACCCAGTACTTC | CASSQIDQETQYF | - | TRBJ2-5 | - | 13 | TRBV5-4
TGTGCCAGCAGTTTATCAGGGGCCGGGGAGCTGTTTTTT | CASSLSGAGELFF | - | TRBJ2-2 | - | 13 | TRBV12-3/TRBV12-4
TGTGCCAGCAGCCAAAGGACTAGCGGGAGCCAAGATACGCAGTATTTT | CASSQRTSGSQDTQYF | - | TRBJ2-3 | TRBD2 | 16 | TRBV14
TGTGCCAGCAGTGAGGGTGTCTATCAGCCCCAGCATTTT | CASSEGVYQPQHF | - | TRBJ1-5 | - | 13 | TRBV12-3/TRBV12-4
TGTGCCATCAGTGAGTCGGGCGGGGGGGCGCAAGAGACCCAGTACTTC | CAISESGGGAQETQYF | - | TRBJ2-5 | TRBD2 | 16 | TRBV10-3
TGTGCCAGCAGCACCGGGACTAGCGACTACAATGAGCAGTTCTTC | CASSTGTSDYNEQFF | once | TRBJ2-1 | TRBD2 | 15 | TRBV9
TGTGCCAGCAGCTTTTTGAGGCTCCGGTTCCTGAGCACCGGGGAGCTGTTTTTT | CASSFLRLRFLSTGELFF | - | TRBJ2-2 | - | 18 | TRBV5-8
TGTGCCAGCAGCCCCCAGGACATGAACACTGAAGCTTTCTTT | CASSPQDMNTEAFF | - | TRBJ1-1 | - | 14 | TRBV5-6
TGTGCCAGCAGCTCTTCCGGGACACCGTACGAGCAGTACTTC | CASSSSGTPYEQYF | - | TRBJ2-7 | - | 14 | TRBV9
TGTGCCAGCAGTGACCCATTGGGAGGGAATGGCGGCTACACCTTC | CASSDPLGGNGGYTF | - | TRBJ1-2 | - | 15 | TRBV6-1
TGTGCCAGTAGCAAAACCCCGGGACTAGTCCTCGATGAGCAGTTCTTC | CASSKTPGLVLDEQFF | - | TRBJ2-1 | TRBD2 | 16 | TRBV19
TGCAGTGCTAGTATCGGGGAGCGGGGGGGGAATGAGCAGTTCTTC | CSASIGERGGNEQFF | few | TRBJ2-1 | TRBD2 | 15 | TRBV20-1
TGTGCCAGCAGCGCAAAACCCTCCACAGGGGGGAACACTGAAGCTTTCTTT | CASSAKPSTGGNTEAFF | - | TRBJ1-1 | TRBD1 | 17 | TRBV7-3
TGTGCCAGCACCCGAAACAGGGTTAACACTGAAGCTTTCTTT | CASTRNRVNTEAFF | few | TRBJ1-1 | - | 14 | TRBV6-5
TGCGCCAGCAGCCCGGACAGGGCGAGGCCGAACACTGAAGCTTTCTTT | CASSPDRARPNTEAFF | many | TRBJ1-1 | TRBD1 | 16 | TRBV5-1
TGTGCCAGCAGTTCTGACAGATCCAGAAATTCACCCCTCCACTTT | CASSSDRSRNSPLHF | - | TRBJ1-6 | - | 15 | TRBV28
TGTGCCAGCAGTTTATCGGGGGGGACAGGGAGCACAGATACGCAGTATTTT | CASSLSGGTGSTDTQYF | - | TRBJ2-3 | TRBD1 | 17 | TRBV27
TGTGCCAGTAGTCCCAGGGTTATGAAGGAGACCCAGTACTTC | CASSPRVMKETQYF | - | TRBJ2-5 | - | 14 | TRBV19
TGTGCCAGCAGCCGGGTTGTGGCGAGCTCCTACAATGAGCAGTTCTTC | CASSRVVASSYNEQFF | - | TRBJ2-1 | - | 16 | TRBV9
TGTGCCAGCAGCTTAGCGGGGGGACCTAGCTCCTACGAGCAGTACTTC | CASSLAGGPSSYEQYF | - | TRBJ2-7 | - | 16 | TRBV7-2
TGTGCCAGCAGCCGAGAGGGGGGATTAGACTATGGCTACACCTTC | CASSREGGLDYGYTF | - | TRBJ1-2 | - | 15 | TRBV3-1/TRBV3-2
TGTGCCAGCAGCCAAGTAGGAACAGGGGCTAACTATGGCTACACCTTC | CASSQVGTGANYGYTF | - | TRBJ1-2 | TRBD1 | 16 | TRBV14
TGTGCCAGCAGAGGGGGCGTAGGGAACACTGAAGCTTTCTTT | CASRGGVGNTEAFF | - | TRBJ1-1 | TRBD1 | 14 | TRBV6-5
TGCGCCAGCAGCTGGAGCGGGGGGAACTACAATGAGCAGTTCTTC | CASSWSGGNYNEQFF | - | TRBJ2-1 | TRBD2 | 15 | TRBV5-1
TGCAGCGTTCTCCGCAATACAGGCAGTGAAGCTTTCTTT | CSVLRNTGSEAFF | - | TRBJ1-1 | - | 13 | TRBV29-1
TGCGCCAGCAGCCAGAGGAGTGAGCAGTTCTTC | CASSQRSEQFF | - | TRBJ2-1 | - | 11 | TRBV5-1
TGTGCCAGCAGCTTAACCGGGGGTAGCAATCAGCCCCAGCATTTT | CASSLTGGSNQPQHF | - | TRBJ1-5 | - | 15 | TRBV5-5
TGTGCCAGTAGTTCGCCGGGACAGGGGGACCCCTACGAGCAGTACTTC | CASSSPGQGDPYEQYF | - | TRBJ2-7 | TRBD1 | 16 | TRBV19
TGTGCCAGCAGCCCGGAGGGGACCCCCATGAATGAGCAGTTCTTC | CASSPEGTPMNEQFF | - | TRBJ2-1 | - | 15 | TRBV11-3
TGCAGCGTTGGGCAGGGCCAGGACGCCGGGGAGCTGTTTTTT | CSVGQGQDAGELFF | once | TRBJ2-2 | - | 14 | TRBV29-1
TGCAGCGTTGGATTCAGGGGAGATGAAAAACTGTTTTTT | CSVGFRGDEKLFF | - | TRBJ1-4 | - | 13 | TRBV29-1
TGTGCCAGCAGCCAAGATCCGGACAGGGTAGGTGGCTACACCTTC | CASSQDPDRVGGYTF | - | TRBJ1-2 | TRBD1 | 15 | TRBV3-1/TRBV3-2
TGTGCCTGGAGGACAGGGGGCTCTCGGACAGATACGCAGTATTTT | CAWRTGGSRTDTQYF | - | TRBJ2-3 | TRBD1 | 15 | TRBV30
TGTGCCAGTAGTTCGCCCTGGCGCAATCAGCCCCAGCATTTT | CASSSPWRNQPQHF | - | TRBJ1-5 | - | 14 | TRBV19